The present T cell receptor beta chain was sequenced within a study of breast tumors, draining lymph nodes, adjacent tissues. TCRdb reprocessed the multiplex PCR reads with MiXCR, giving one entry per CDR3 protein. The top ten hold about 13% of the sample, which has under 30,000 distinct CDR3 sequences, around 23% seen once. The table lists this clonotype with many counts. V shed 5 bases and J 1 base; nucleotides not matched to a gene: 18. The CDR3 is 19 residues long. Germline CDR1 reads DFQATT; CDR2 reads SNEGSKA (reference sequence). The V and J genes are TRBV20-1 and TRBJ2-7; 12 nucleotides agree with TRBD2. The sequencing sample was made of breast tumor tissue. The TCR comes from a female donor with breast cancer. Some clones in this sample may be carry-over from other donors' samples. The chain's CDR3 is CSALQPGLAGSSLSYEQYF. The CDR3 region has the DNA TGCAGTGCTCTGCAACCGGGACTAGCGGGTTCCTCCCTTTCCTACGAGCAGTACTTC.